The 24 T cell receptor beta chains reported below all come from one sample, sequenced in a study of cytomegalovirus exposure and HLA in healthy donors. The PCR had 60 Vbeta and 13 Jbeta primers. Using immunoSEQ multiplex PCR, the repertoire was profiled, and TCRdb retains in-frame clones only, with some absent. The sample includes nearly 100,000 clones, roughly 9.4% seen only once; the top ten take around 5%. Sequencing was carried out using PBMCs. Receptors originate from a man aged 50-59 years in good health and CMV-seropositive.

The chain joins TRBV20-1 to TRBJ1-1; the D is unclear. The CDR3 is 9 amino acids. Germline CDR1 reads DFQATT; CDR2 reads SNEGSKA (reference sequence). The CDR3 here is CRGGTEAFF. Here the CDR3 DNA reads TGCAGGGGAGGCACTGAAGCTTTCTTT.

J is TRBJ1-2 and V is TRBV9; D gene uncertain. This CDR3 region has 14 residues. Per the germline V gene, CDR1 is SGDLS and CDR2 is YYNGEE. V lost 4 bases, J lost 4 bases, and 14 bases lay in between. The CDR3 reads CASSPPGAAYGYTF. CDR3 sequence (DNA): TGTGCCAGCAGCCCCCCGGGAGCCGCCTATGGCTACACCTTC.

This clone was counted between two and nine times. This chain links TRBV28 with TRBJ1-1; D perhaps matches TRBD1 (5 bases). The CDR3 has 12 amino acids. Per the germline V gene, CDR1 is MDHEN and CDR2 is SYDVKM. V gave up 2 bases and J gave up 8 bases, with 9 bases separating them. The CDR3 is CASSLGRTEAFF. As DNA, the CDR3 is TGTGCCAGCAGTTTAGGCCGGACAGAAGCTTTCTTT.

The V gene is TRBV4-3, the J gene TRBJ1-2; 7 nucleotides match TRBD1. Germline V gene sequence: CDR1 LGHNA, CDR2 YSLEER. CDR3 length equals 15 residues. With 0 bases clipped from V and 8 bases from J, the junction kept 9 bases outside the gene matches. CDR3 in amino acids: CASSQELTTGRGYTF. The CDR3 region has the DNA TGCGCCAGCAGCCAAGAGCTGACGACAGGGCGCGGCTACACCTTC.

This clone turned up a few times. The chain couples TRBV23-1 to TRBJ2-5; 9 bases are shared with TRBD1. TRBV23-1 is noted as an ORF with a role that remains uncertain. The CDR3 contains 16 residues. Germline trimming cut 2 bases from V and 3 bases from J; bases unmatched to any gene: 7. The CDR3: CASSQGDRDREETQYF. DNA for the CDR3: TGCGCCAGCAGTCAAGGGGACCGGGACAGGGAAGAGACCCAGTACTTC.

The chain couples TRBV6-1 to TRBJ2-1; D gene uncertain. The ends were cut back, 4 bases at V and 3 bases at J, with 13 bases in the middle. Germline-derived CDR1 and CDR2 are MNHNS and SASEGT. The CDR3 is 15 residues long. CDR3 DNA sequence: TGTGCCAGCAGTGCTGGAGCGAGTAGCTACAATGAGCAGTTCTTC. This gives the protein CASSAGASSYNEQFF.

The V call is TRBV10-2, the J call TRBJ1-1, with TRBD1 matching 7 bases. V shed 6 bases, J shed 1 base, and the junction held 8 bases outside the gene matches. This CDR3 region has 15 residues. Germline V gives CDR1 WSHSY, CDR2 SAAADI. CDR3 nucleotide sequence: TGCGCCAGCAGAGAGGGCGCAGGGGGGAACACTGAAGCTTTCTTT. Protein: CASREGAGGNTEAFF.

This clone has just a few counts. This chain links TRBV6-5 with TRBJ2-7, with a possible D match to TRBD1 (6 bases). The CDR3 totals 13 residues. The V end lost 6 bases, the J end lost 4 bases, and 13 bases lay between the germline ends. The germline V gene encodes CDR1 MNHEY and CDR2 SVGAGI. This CDR3 reads CASSESRGYEQYF. The CDR3 DNA sequence: TGTGCCAGCAGCGAATCCAGGGGATACGAGCAGTACTTC.

The V gene is TRBV5-1, the J gene TRBJ1-5, with D unclear. The V gene's germline CDR1 is SGHRS and CDR2 YFSETQ. The CDR3 has 13 residues. Trimming took 4 bases from V and 4 from J, leaving 9 bases between them. This chain's CDR3 is CASSRERNQPQHF. CDR3 bases: TGCGCCAGCAGCCGGGAAAGGAATCAGCCCCAGCATTTT.

The rearrangement links TRBV7-3 to TRBJ1-1, with D possibly TRBD1 on 5 matching bases. The CDR3 consists of 14 residues. Germline values: CDR1 SGHTA, CDR2 FQGTGA. Trimming took 0 bases from V and 3 from J, leaving 8 bases between them. The DNA for the CDR3 is TGTGCCAGCAGCTTAACGAGCAGGGACACTGAAGCTTTCTTT. Translated, it gives CASSLTSRDTEAFF. Using reference TRBV7-3 and TRBJ1-1 for the parts outside the CDR3, the full variable domain is GAGVSQTPSNKVTEKGKYVELRCDPISGHTALYWYRQSLGQGPEFLIYFQGTGAADDSGLPNDRFFAVRPEGSVSTLKIQRTERGDSAVYLCASSLTSRDTEAFFGQGTRLTVV.

The J gene is TRBJ2-1, the V gene TRBV29-1; D gene ambiguous. There are 16 residues in the CDR3. Between the trimmed V and J ends, which lost 0 bases and 0 bases, there was a span of 12 bases. The germline gives CDR1 SQVTM, CDR2 ANQGSEA. In DNA, the CDR3 is TGCAGCGTTGAAGACTCTTCCCTGAGCTCCTACAATGAGCAGTTCTTC. It is translated as CSVEDSSLSSYNEQFF.

This clone was recorded a few times. This chain joins TRBV7-2 and TRBJ2-3, with 11 bases lining up with TRBD2. V was pared by 5 bases and J by 4 bases, with 5 bases of the junction left unmatched. The CDR3 has 15 residues. Per the germline V gene, CDR1 is SGHTA and CDR2 is FQGNSA. This CDR3 is CASSRSGRDADTQYF. The CDR3 nucleotides are TGTGCCAGCAGCCGTAGCGGGAGGGACGCAGATACGCAGTATTTT. Based on the CDR3 plus reference TRBV7-2 and TRBJ2-3, the full variable domain is GAGVSQSPSNKVTEKGKDVELRCDPISGHTALYWYRQSLGQGLEFLIYFQGNSAPDKSGLPSDRFSAERTGGSVSTLTIQRTQQEDSAVYLCASSRSGRDADTQYFGPGTRLTVL.

This clone was seen only a few times. The chain employs TRBV13 and TRBJ1-4, with D unresolved. Trimming removed 5 bases from V and 1 base from J, with 8 bases in between. CDR1 and CDR2 from the germline V gene are PRHDT and FYEKMQ (reference sequence). CDR3 length: 14 residues. DNA for the CDR3: TGTGCCAGCAGCGAAGGAGGAACTAATGAAAAACTGTTTTTT. Its protein is CASSEGGTNEKLFF.

Only a few counts were recorded for this clone. The chain employs TRBV27 and TRBJ1-1, with a possible D match to TRBD1 (5 bases). V lost 2 bases and J lost 0, with 19 bases in between. Looked up from germline, CDR1 is MNHEY and CDR2 is SMNVEV (reference sequence). This CDR3 is built from 18 residues. The chain's CDR3 is CASSLTQGNTWMNTEAFF. The CDR3 DNA reads TGTGCCAGCAGTTTAACTCAGGGAAACACTTGGATGAACACTGAAGCTTTCTTT.

The table lists this clone with a few counts. The chain recombines TRBV6-6 with TRBJ2-7, with TRBD1 matching over 9 bases. Germline V gene data show CDR1 as MNHNY and CDR2 as SVGAGI (reference sequence). With 3 bases clipped from V and 2 bases from J, the junction kept 8 bases outside the gene matches. This CDR3 spans 16 amino acids. The chain's CDR3 is CASSYSAGTGPYEQYF. DNA of the CDR3: TGTGCCAGCAGTTATTCAGCCGGGACAGGGCCCTACGAGCAGTACTTC.

This sequence joins TRBV5-1 and TRBJ1-1; 9 nucleotides agree with TRBD1. The CDR3 spans 13 residues. CDR1 and CDR2 from the germline V gene are SGHRS and YFSETQ. Trimming cost V 7 bases and J 0 bases; bases outside gene matches: 1. The CDR3 nucleotides read TGCGCCAGCGGGACAGGGTTGAACACTGAAGCTTTCTTT. Translated, it gives CASGTGLNTEAFF. Using reference TRBV5-1 and TRBJ1-1 for the parts outside the CDR3, the full variable domain is KAGVTQTPRYLIKTRGQQVTLSCSPISGHRSVSWYQQTPGQGLQFLFEYFSETQRNKGNFPGRFSGRQFSNSRSEMNVSTLELGDSALYLCASGTGLNTEAFFGQGTRLTVV.

This clone was seen a few times. This sequence joins TRBV6-5 and TRBJ1-2; possibly TRBD1 for D (5 bases). The CDR3 loop spans 12 amino acids. Trimming pared 0 bases from V and 8 bases from J, leaving 7 bases between. CDR1 and CDR2 (germline): MNHEY, SVGAGI. For the CDR3, the DNA is TGTGCCAGCAGTTACTCGGGGGGGGGCTACACCTTC. Its translation: CASSYSGGGYTF.

This clone was seen a few times. CDR3 residues: CASTGVGDGQPQHF. As DNA, the CDR3 is TGTGCCAGCACCGGAGTGGGTGATGGTCAGCCCCAGCATTTT. This chain joins TRBV25-1 and TRBJ1-5; D is ambiguous. Germline assignment: CDR1 MGHDK and CDR2 SYGVNS. Deletions cut 7 bases from V and 6 bases from J, with 16 bases between. The CDR3 spans 14 residues. The full variable domain, rest sourced from reference TRBV25-1 and TRBJ1-5, is EADIYQTPRYLVIGTGKKITLECSQTMGHDKMYWYQQDPGMELHLIHYSYGVNSTEKGDLSSESTVSRIRTEHFPLTLESARPSHTSQYLCASTGVGDGQPQHFGDGTRLSIL.

This clone was counted only a few times. The V and J genes are TRBV11-2 and TRBJ2-1; tentatively, D is TRBD1 (5 bases). V gave up 3 bases and J gave up 5 bases, with 17 bases separating them. CDR1 and CDR2 from the germline V gene are SGHAT and FQNNGV. This CDR3 contains 16 residues. The CDR3 sequence is CASSFLRAGFNNEQFF. CDR3 nucleotide sequence: TGTGCCAGCAGCTTCCTCAGGGCAGGGTTCAACAATGAGCAGTTCTTC.

The chain employs TRBV5-1 and TRBJ2-3; 10 nucleotides line up with TRBD2. Germline lookup yields CDR1 SGHRS and CDR2 YFSETQ. The V segment lost 0 bases and the J segment 6 bases; nucleotides outside the gene matches: 10. The CDR3 has 17 residues. CDR3 coding DNA: TGCGCCAGCAGCTTGGGGGCTAGCGGGAGAGCGGAGGATACGCAGTATTTT. Translation gives CASSLGASGRAEDTQYF. Full variable domain (remainder filled in from reference TRBV5-1 and TRBJ2-3): KAGVTQTPRYLIKTRGQQVTLSCSPISGHRSVSWYQQTPGQGLQFLFEYFSETQRNKGNFPGRFSGRQFSNSRSEMNVSTLELGDSALYLCASSLGASGRAEDTQYFGPGTRLTVL.

This clone was detected only a few times. V is TRBV29-1 and J is TRBJ2-3; 11 bases align to TRBD2. The CDR3 contains 13 residues. V lost 4 bases and J lost 5; bases outside the gene matches: 2. Germline V lookup: CDR1 SQVTM, CDR2 ANQGSEA. CDR3 coding DNA: TGCAGCGTTGTACTAGCGGGAGTAGATACGCAGTATTTT. Protein sequence: CSVVLAGVDTQYF.

This chain uses TRBV7-8 with TRBJ2-5; 8 bases align to TRBD1. The ends lost 4 bases at V and 2 bases at J; junction bases unmatched: 6. The CDR3 runs to 15 residues. Germline V gene sequence: CDR1 SGHVS, CDR2 FQNEAQ. The CDR3 nucleotides read TGTGCCAGCAGCTCAAACCGGGACAGGCAAGAGACCCAGTACTTC. This encodes CASSSNRDRQETQYF.

This chain uses TRBV15 with TRBJ2-2; no clear D. The length of the CDR3 is 14 residues. Germline assignment: CDR1 LNHNV and CDR2 YYDKDF (reference sequence). The V gene lost 2 bases and the J gene lost 2 bases, with 6 bases spanning the gap. DNA of the CDR3: TGTGCCACCAGCAGACTGACTAACACCGGGGAGCTGTTTTTT. Its translation: CATSRLTNTGELFF.

Only a few counts were recorded for this clone. CDR3 sequence: CASSPSQGDTEAFF. In nucleotides, the CDR3 is TGTGCCAGCTCTCCTTCGCAGGGGGACACTGAAGCTTTCTTT. The chain recombines TRBV18 with TRBJ1-1; 7 nucleotides agree with TRBD1. The V and J ends lost 6 bases and 3 bases, in that order; junction bases with no gene match: 7. The CDR3 has 14 residues. The germline V gene has CDR1 KGHSH and CDR2 LQKENI.